What follows are 8 T cell receptor beta chains derived from one specimen sequenced in a study of shared clonotypes between healthy human individuals. The data were produced by immunoSEQ multiplex PCR, yet TCRdb's version contains in-frame clones alone and is incomplete. The table shows roughly 810,000 clones, with roughly 96% occurring only once. Terminally differentiated effector memory CD45RA+ cells were left out of the naive CD8 fraction, which was CD45RO-negative and positively selected for CCR7. Source material: naive CD8+ T cells sorted from blood. These receptors all stem from a young man in good health.

This chain links TRBV25-1 with TRBJ2-2, with D tentatively TRBD1 (5 bases). Trimming shortened V by 7 bases and J by 4 bases, and 13 bases separated the two germline ends. The CDR3 is 14 amino acids. Germline CDR1 and CDR2: MGHDK and SYGVNS. The CDR3 region is CASTETGFTGELFF. As DNA, the CDR3 is TGTGCCAGCACAGAAACAGGATTCACCGGGGAGCTGTTTTTT.

This chain joins TRBV19 and TRBJ2-7; D call uncertain. V dropped 1 base and J dropped 5 bases, with 3 bases sitting between them. CDR1 is LNHDA and CDR2 is SQIVND in the germline V gene (reference sequence). The CDR3 spans 11 residues. Here the CDR3 DNA reads TGTGCCAGTAGTATAGGAAACGAGCAGTACTTC. It specifies CASSIGNEQYF. Full variable domain (rest looked up from reference TRBV19 and TRBJ2-7): DGGITQSPKYLFRKEGQNVTLSCEQNLNHDAMYWYRQDPGQGLRLIYYSQIVNDFQKGDIAEGYSVSREKKESFPLTVTSAQKNPTAFYLCASSIGNEQYFGPGTRLTVT.

V usage is TRBV28 and J usage is TRBJ2-7, with 8 bases that match TRBD1. The junction had 6 bases not matched to a gene; V was cut back by 6 bases and J by 2 bases. Germline V gene sequence: CDR1 MDHEN, CDR2 SYDVKM. The CDR3 contains 14 residues. The CDR3 region is CASRVQDRAYEQYF. CDR3 DNA: TGTGCCAGCAGGGTTCAGGACAGGGCCTACGAGCAGTACTTC.

The genes are TRBV28 and TRBJ2-7; no reliable D call. Looked up from germline, CDR1 is MDHEN and CDR2 is SYDVKM. Trimming left V 4 bases short and J 4 bases short, with 17 bases between. This CDR3 is built from 15 residues. The CDR3 DNA sequence: TGTGCCAGCAGTTCACCCAATCGCAATCGGTACGAGCAGTACTTC. This gives the protein CASSSPNRNRYEQYF.

The chain uses TRBV7-9 and TRBJ2-3; 8 nucleotides line up with TRBD1. From germline, CDR1 is SEHNR and CDR2 FQNEAQ (reference sequence). The CDR3 length is 15 residues. J lost 9 bases, V lost 5 bases, and 13 bases had no gene match. CDR3 in DNA: TGTGCCAGCAGCCCACCGGGACAGGTCATGGAAACGCAGTATTTT. Protein product: CASSPPGQVMETQYF.

The gene calls are TRBV11-2 and TRBJ2-7; a possible D gene is TRBD2 (6 bases). Germline V gives CDR1 SGHAT, CDR2 FQNNGV. V lost 5 bases and J 4 bases, leaving 18 bases between the germline ends. This CDR3 has 15 residues. CDR3 amino acids: CASSNPREHSYEQYF. For the CDR3, the DNA is TGTGCCAGCAGCAATCCCCGGGAGCACTCTTACGAGCAGTACTTC.

This chain links TRBV9 with TRBJ2-7, with 9 nucleotides matching TRBD1. The V gene end was trimmed by 3 bases and the J gene end by 9 bases; junction bases not matched to a gene: 7. The CDR3 covers 13 residues. Germline CDR1 is SGDLS and CDR2 is YYNGEE. CDR3: CASSAGQGSVQYF. The CDR3 nucleotides are TGTGCCAGCAGCGCGGGACAGGGAAGCGTGCAGTACTTC. Full variable domain (remainder filled in from reference TRBV9 and TRBJ2-7): DSGVTQTPKHLITATGQRVTLRCSPRSGDLSVYWYQQSLDQGLQFLIQYYNGEERAKGNILERFSAQQFPDLHSELNLSSLELGDSALYFCASSAGQGSVQYFGPGTRLTVT.

The CDR3 region is CASSPSGLRDEQFF. CDR3 in DNA: TGTGCCAGCAGCCCATCGGGACTGAGGGATGAGCAGTTCTTC. The chain carries TRBV7-6 and TRBJ2-1, with D tentatively TRBD2 (6 bases). CDR1 SGHVS and CDR2 FNYEAQ come from the germline V gene. This CDR3 spans 14 amino acids. The germline V and J ends were trimmed by 5 bases and 8 bases, with 16 bases remaining between them.